This T cell receptor beta chain was identified in a study of cytomegalovirus exposure and HLA in healthy donors. Germline values: CDR1 SGHRS, CDR2 YFSETQ. Trimming cost V 4 bases and J 7 bases, with 15 bases left between them. The CDR3 extends over 14 amino acids. Vbeta (60) and Jbeta (13) primers were used in the PCR. Generated by immunoSEQ multiplex PCR, the TCRdb table keeps only in-frame clones and is missing some. The table shows about 200,000 clones, with less than 85% occurring only once. The chain has TRBV5-1 and TRBJ2-1, with D possibly matching TRBD2 (6 bases). The sample comprised PBMCs. This receptor was taken from a man younger than 35 in good health and CMV-seronegative. The CDR3 bases are TGCGCCAGCAGCACGCGGGACCCCACAAATGAGCAGTTCTTC. Protein product: CASSTRDPTNEQFF.